This TCR beta chain was recovered during a study of blood T cell repertoires in COVID-19. Study-wide background: Some COVID-19 samples were acute and others convalescent; all came from the United States, Italy and Spain. Nucleic acid was either cDNA or gDNA, and it came from T cells, B-cell-depleted T cells, or PBMCs.

The repertoire was sequenced with immunoSEQ multiplex PCR; TCRdb's copy has only in-frame clones and lacks some. The table records roughly 24,000 clones, around 90% of them present only once. CDR1 is MDHEN, CDR2 SYDVKM, per germline. This CDR3 has 16 amino acids. The trim removed 3 bases at V and 0 bases at J, leaving 3 bases unmatched. The sequence was obtained from a woman aged 55-69 years with active COVID-19. This chain connects TRBV28 to TRBJ1-2; TRBD1 aligns across 11 bases. Sequencing was carried out using peripheral blood. CDR3 region: CASSFGGQGANYGYTF. The DNA of the CDR3 is TGTGCCAGCAGTTTTGGGGGACAGGGGGCTAACTATGGCTACACCTTC.